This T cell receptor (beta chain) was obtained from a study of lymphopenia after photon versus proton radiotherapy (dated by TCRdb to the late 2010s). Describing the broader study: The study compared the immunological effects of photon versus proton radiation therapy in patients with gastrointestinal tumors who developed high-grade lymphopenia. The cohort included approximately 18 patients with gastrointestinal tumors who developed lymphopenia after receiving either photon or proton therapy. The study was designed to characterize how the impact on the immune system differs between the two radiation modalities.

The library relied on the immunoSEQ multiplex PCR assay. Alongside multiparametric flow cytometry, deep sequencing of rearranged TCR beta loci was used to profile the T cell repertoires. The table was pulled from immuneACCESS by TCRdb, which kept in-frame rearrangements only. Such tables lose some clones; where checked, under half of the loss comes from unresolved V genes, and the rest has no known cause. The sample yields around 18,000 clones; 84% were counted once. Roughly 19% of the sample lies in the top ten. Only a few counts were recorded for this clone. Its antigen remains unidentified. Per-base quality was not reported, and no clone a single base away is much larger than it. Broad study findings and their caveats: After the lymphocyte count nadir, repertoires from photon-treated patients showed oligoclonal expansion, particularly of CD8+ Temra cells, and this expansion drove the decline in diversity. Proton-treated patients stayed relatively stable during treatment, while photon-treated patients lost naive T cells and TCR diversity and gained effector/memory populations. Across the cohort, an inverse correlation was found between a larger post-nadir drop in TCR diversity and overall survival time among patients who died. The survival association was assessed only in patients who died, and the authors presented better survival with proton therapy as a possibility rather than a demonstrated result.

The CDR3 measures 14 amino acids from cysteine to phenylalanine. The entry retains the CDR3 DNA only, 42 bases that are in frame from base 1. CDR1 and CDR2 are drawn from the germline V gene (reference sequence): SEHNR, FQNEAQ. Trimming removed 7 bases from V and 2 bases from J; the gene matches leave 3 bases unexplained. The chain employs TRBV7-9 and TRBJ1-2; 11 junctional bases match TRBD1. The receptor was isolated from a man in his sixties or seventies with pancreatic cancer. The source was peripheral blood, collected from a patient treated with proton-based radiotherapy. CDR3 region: CASTRTGGNYGYTF. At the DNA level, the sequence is TGTGCCAGCACCCGGACAGGGGGCAACTATGGCTACACCTTC.